Below, one TCR beta chain is given with its context. Data came from immunoSEQ multiplex PCR; TCRdb stores just in-frame clones and leaves some out. The table includes some 180,000 clones, just over 90% detected once. This entry comes from a study of T cell responses to AZD1222 COVID-19 vaccine. V was clipped by 6 bases and J by 3 bases, with 12 bases between them. CDR1 and CDR2 from the germline V gene are MNHEY and SVGAGI. This CDR3 has 13 amino acids. Second-dose recipients at about 4 or about 12 weeks were treated as one pooled group. The input for sequencing was peripheral blood, taken 28 days after the second AZD1222 dose. This chain connects TRBV6-5 to TRBJ2-7, with D maybe TRBD1 (5 bases). This sequence originates from an adult who received the AZD1222 COVID-19 vaccine. Written as DNA, the CDR3 is TGTGCCAGCAGATCGACAGTCCTCTACGAGCAGTACTTC. Residues: CASRSTVLYEQYF.